This is a list of T cell receptor beta chains from one sample in a study of CD4+ T cells in melanoma. Method: immunoSEQ multiplex PCR; TCRdb's copy keeps in-frame clones and lacks some. The sample shows roughly 150,000 clones, about nine tenths of them seen only once. The source of these receptors is a human donor with melanoma. Each CDR3 is given with its conserved first and last residue. Fields, in order: J gene, V gene, CDR3 protein.

TRBJ1-5,TRBV5-4,CASSLEGPGQPQHF
TRBJ2-1,TRBV6-1,CASRVTGQIEQFF
TRBJ2-1,TRBV6-5,CASSYSGWSEQFF
TRBJ2-2,TRBV6-1,CASIPGTGELFF
TRBJ2-5,TRBV7-9,CASSLDQGKETQYF
TRBJ2-7,TRBV6-5,CATLGIGETYEQYF
TRBJ1-5,TRBV7-9,CASSSQGGQPQHF
TRBJ2-2,TRBV6-6,CASSSNPTGELFF
TRBJ1-2,TRBV29-1,CSVSTGKGDYGYTF
TRBJ2-1,TRBV11-3,CASSSRENEQFF
TRBJ2-6,TRBV4-1,CASSQVPFRGANVLTF
TRBJ2-1,TRBV29-1,CSVVVRTGVHNEQFF
TRBJ2-1,TRBV6-5,CASSYSGRFGDEQFF
TRBJ2-3,TRBV6-1,CASSGGLADFTDTQYF
TRBJ1-2,TRBV6-1,CASSARQGSGYTF
TRBJ2-2,TRBV5-1,CASSPDPSGGPTGELFF
TRBJ2-3,TRBV5-1,CASSFLRGPFSTDTQYF
TRBJ1-4,TRBV30,CACSFFKEKLFF